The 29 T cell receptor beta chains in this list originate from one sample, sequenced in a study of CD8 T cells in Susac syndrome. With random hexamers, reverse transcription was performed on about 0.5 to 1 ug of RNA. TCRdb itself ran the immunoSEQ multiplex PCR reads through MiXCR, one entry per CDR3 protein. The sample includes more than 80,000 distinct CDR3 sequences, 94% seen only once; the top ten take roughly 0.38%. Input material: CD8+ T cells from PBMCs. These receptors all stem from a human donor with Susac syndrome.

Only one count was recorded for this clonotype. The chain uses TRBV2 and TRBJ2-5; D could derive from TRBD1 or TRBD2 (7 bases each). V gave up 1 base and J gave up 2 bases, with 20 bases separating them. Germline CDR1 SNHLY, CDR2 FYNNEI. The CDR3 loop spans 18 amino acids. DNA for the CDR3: TGTGCCAGCAGTGAAGAGGCGGCAGGGGGGGAGTGGCAAGAGACCCAGTACTTC. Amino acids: CASSEEAAGGEWQETQYF.

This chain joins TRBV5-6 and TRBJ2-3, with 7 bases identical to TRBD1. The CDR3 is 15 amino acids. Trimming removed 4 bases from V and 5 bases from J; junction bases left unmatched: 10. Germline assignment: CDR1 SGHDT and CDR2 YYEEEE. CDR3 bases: TGTGCCAGCAGCGCCAAACAGGGGTCGGTAGATACGCAGTATTTT. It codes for CASSAKQGSVDTQYF.

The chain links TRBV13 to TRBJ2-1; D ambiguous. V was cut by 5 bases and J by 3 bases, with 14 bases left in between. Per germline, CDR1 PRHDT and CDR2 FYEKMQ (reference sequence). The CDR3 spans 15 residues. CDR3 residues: CASSTNLGDYNEQFF. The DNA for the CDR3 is TGTGCCAGCAGCACGAATCTGGGTGACTACAATGAGCAGTTCTTC.

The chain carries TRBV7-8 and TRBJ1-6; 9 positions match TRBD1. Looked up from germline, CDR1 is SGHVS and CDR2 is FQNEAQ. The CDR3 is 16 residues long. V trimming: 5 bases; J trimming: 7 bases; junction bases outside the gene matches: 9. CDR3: CASSPRITGGNSPLHF. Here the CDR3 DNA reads TGTGCCAGCAGCCCTCGGATAACAGGGGGCAATTCACCCCTCCACTTT.

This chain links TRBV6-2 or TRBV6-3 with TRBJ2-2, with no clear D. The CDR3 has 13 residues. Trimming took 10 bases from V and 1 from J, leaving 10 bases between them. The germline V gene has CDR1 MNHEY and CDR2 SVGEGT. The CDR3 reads CAITRKNTGELFF. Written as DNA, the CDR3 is TGTGCCATTACCCGGAAGAACACCGGGGAGCTGTTTTTT.

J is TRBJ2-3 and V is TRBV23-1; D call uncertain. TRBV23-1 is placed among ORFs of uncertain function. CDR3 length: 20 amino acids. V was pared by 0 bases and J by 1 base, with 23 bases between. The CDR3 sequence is CASSQSPYPYCEEGTDTQYF. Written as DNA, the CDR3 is TGCGCCAGCAGTCAATCACCTTACCCTTACTGTGAAGAGGGCACAGATACGCAGTATTTT.

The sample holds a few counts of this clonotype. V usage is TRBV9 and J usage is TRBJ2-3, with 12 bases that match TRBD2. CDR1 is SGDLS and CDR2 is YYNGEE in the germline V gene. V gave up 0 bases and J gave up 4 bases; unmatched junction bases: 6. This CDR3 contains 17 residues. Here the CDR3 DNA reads TGTGCCAGCAGCGTAGCTGAACTAGCGGGGGGAGCAGATACGCAGTATTTT. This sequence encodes CASSVAELAGGADTQYF.

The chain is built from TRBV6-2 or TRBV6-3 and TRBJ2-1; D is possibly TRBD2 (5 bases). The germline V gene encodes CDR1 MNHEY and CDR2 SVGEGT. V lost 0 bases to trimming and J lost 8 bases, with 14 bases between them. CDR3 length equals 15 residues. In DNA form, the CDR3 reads TGTGCCAGCAGTTACTCGAACCTAGCATCGGATGAGCAGTTCTTC. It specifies CASSYSNLASDEQFF.

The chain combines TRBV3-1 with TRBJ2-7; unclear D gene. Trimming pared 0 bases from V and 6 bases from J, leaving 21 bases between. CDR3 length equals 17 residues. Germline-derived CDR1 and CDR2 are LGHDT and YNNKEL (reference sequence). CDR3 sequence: CASSQDTPLGPTGEQYF. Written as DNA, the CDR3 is TGTGCCAGCAGCCAAGATACCCCTCTAGGTCCCACCGGCGAGCAGTACTTC.

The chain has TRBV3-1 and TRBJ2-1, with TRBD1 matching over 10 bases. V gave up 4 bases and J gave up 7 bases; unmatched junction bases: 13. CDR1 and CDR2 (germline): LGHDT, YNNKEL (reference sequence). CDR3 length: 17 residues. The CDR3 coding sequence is TGTGCCAGCAGCCCCGTCTCGCCGGGACAGGGGTTGAATGAGCAGTTCTTC. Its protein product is CASSPVSPGQGLNEQFF.

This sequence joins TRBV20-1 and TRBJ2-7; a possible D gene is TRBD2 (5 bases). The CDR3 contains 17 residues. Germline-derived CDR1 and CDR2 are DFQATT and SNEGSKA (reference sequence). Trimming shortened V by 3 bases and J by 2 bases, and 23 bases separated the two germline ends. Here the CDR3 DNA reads TGCAGTGCTAGGTCCGAGTGGGGAGTCCAAACAACCTACGAGCAGTACTTC. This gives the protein CSARSEWGVQTTYEQYF.

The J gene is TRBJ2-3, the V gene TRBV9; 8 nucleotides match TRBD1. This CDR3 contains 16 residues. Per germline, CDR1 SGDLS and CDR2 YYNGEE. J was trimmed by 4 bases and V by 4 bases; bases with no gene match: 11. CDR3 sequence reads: CASSPHLEGQADTQYF. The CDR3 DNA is TGTGCCAGCAGCCCCCACCTTGAGGGACAGGCAGATACGCAGTATTTT.

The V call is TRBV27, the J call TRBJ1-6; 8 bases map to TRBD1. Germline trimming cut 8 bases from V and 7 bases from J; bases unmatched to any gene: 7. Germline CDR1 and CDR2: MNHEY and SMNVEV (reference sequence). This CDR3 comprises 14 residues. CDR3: CASGQGLNNSPLHF. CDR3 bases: TGTGCCAGCGGACAGGGACTGAACAATTCACCCCTCCACTTT.

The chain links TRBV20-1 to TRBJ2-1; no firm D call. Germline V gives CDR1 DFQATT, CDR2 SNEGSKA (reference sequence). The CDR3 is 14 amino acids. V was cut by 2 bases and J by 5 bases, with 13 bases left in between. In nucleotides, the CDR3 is TGCAGTGCTAGAAGTCTAGATCGGAACAATGAGCAGTTCTTC. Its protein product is CSARSLDRNNEQFF.

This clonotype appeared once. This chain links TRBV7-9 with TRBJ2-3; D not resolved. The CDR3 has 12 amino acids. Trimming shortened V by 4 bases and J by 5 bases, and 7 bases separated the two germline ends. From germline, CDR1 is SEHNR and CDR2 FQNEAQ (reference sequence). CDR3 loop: CASSWGGDTQYF. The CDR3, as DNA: TGTGCCAGCAGCTGGGGTGGAGATACGCAGTATTTT.

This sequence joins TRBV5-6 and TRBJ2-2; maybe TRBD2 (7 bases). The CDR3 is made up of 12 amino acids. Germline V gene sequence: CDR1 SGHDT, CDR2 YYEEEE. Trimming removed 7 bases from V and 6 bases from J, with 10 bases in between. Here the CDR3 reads CASGGAAGELFF. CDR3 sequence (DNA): TGTGCCAGCGGGGGGGCCGCCGGGGAGCTGTTTTTT.

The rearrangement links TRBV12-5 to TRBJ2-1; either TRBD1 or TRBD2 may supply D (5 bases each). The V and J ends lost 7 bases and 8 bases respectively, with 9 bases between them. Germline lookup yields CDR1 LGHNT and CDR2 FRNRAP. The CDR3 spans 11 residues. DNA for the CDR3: TGTGCTAGTGCTCCGGGACATGAGCAGTTCTTC. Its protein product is CASAPGHEQFF.

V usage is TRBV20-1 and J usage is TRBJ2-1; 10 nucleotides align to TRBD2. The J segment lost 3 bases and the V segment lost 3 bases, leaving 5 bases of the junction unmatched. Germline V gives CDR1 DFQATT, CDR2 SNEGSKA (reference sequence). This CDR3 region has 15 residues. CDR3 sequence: CSARDSGGIYNEQFF. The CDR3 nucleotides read TGCAGTGCTAGGGATAGCGGGGGGATCTACAATGAGCAGTTCTTC.

The CDR3 reads CASSPSRAGTQYF. As DNA, the CDR3 is TGTGCCAGCAGCCCAAGCCGGGCTGGTACGCAGTATTTT. The rearrangement uses TRBV7-3 and TRBJ2-3, with D unclear. This CDR3 contains 13 residues. Trimming cost V 5 bases and J 8 bases, with 14 bases left between them. The germline V gene encodes CDR1 SGHTA and CDR2 FQGTGA.

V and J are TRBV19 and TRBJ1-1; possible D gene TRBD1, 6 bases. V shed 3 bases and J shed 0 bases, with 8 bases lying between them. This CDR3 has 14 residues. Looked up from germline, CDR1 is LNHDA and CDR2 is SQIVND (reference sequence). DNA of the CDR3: TGTGCCAGTAGTATTGGGGACATGAACACTGAAGCTTTCTTT. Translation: CASSIGDMNTEAFF.

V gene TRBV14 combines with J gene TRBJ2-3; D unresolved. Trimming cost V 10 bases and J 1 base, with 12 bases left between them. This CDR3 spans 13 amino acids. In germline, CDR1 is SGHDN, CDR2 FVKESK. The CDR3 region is CATGALRTDTQYF. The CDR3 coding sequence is TGTGCCACCGGAGCCCTCCGCACAGATACGCAGTATTTT.

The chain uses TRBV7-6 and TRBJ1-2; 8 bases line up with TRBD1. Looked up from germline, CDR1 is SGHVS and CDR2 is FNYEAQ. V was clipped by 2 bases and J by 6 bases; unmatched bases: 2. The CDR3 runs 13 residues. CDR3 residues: CASSLTGGHGYTF. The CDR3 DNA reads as TGTGCCAGCAGCTTAACAGGGGGTCATGGCTACACCTTC.

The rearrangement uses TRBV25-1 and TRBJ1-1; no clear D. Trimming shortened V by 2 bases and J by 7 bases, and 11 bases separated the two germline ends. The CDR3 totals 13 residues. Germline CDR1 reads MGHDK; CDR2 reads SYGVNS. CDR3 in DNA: TGTGCCAGCAGTGAAAAGGGCTTGAGTGAAGCTTTCTTT. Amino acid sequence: CASSEKGLSEAFF.

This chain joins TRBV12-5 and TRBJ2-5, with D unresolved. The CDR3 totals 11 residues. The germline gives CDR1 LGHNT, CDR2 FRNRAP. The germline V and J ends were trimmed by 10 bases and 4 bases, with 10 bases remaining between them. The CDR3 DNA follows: TGTGCTACCAAGTACGCAGAGACCCAGTACTTC. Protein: CATKYAETQYF.

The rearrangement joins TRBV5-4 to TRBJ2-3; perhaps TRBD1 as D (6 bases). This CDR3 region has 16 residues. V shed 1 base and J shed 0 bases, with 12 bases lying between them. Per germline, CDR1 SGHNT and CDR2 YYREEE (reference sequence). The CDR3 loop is CASSLSWGRSTDTQYF. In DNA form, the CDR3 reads TGTGCCAGCAGCTTGTCTTGGGGGCGGAGCACAGATACGCAGTATTTT.

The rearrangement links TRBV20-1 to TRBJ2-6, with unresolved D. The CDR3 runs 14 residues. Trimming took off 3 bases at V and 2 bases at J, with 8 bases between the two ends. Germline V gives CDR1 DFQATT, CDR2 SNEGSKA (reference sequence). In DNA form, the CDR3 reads TGCAGTGCTAGTACTGTCACTGGGGCCAACGTCCTGACTTTC. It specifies CSASTVTGANVLTF.

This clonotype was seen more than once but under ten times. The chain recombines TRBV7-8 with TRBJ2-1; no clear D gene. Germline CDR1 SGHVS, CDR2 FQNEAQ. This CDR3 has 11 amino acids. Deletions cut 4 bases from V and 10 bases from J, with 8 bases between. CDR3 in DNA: TGTGCCAGCAGCTCCGGACGGGAGCAGTTCTTC. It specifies CASSSGREQFF.

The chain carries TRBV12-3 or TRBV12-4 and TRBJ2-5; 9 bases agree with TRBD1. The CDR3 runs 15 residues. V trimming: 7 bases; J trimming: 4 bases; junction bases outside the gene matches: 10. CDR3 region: CASIPGWTGVETQYF. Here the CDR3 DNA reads TGTGCCAGCATCCCGGGGTGGACAGGGGTAGAGACCCAGTACTTC.

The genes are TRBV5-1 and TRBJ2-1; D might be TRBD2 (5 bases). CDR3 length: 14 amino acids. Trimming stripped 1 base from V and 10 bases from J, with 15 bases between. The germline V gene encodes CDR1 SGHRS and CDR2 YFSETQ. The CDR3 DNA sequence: TGCGCCAGCAGCTTGAAGGGAGCGGTCGGGGAGCAGTTCTTC. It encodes CASSLKGAVGEQFF.